The 31 T cell receptor beta chains presented below share a single source sample, sequenced in a study of shared clonotypes between healthy human individuals. Assay used: immunoSEQ multiplex PCR; TCRdb lists only in-frame clones, some missing. Among about 680,000 clones listed, under 95% were seen once. Cells designated naive CD8 were CD45RO-negative and were positively selected for CCR7, with terminally differentiated effector memory CD45RA+ cells excluded. The sample comprised naive CD8+ T cells sorted from blood. The receptors derive from a young man in good health.

The chain links TRBV9 to TRBJ2-1; 7 nucleotides align to TRBD1. This CDR3 has 13 amino acids. Trimming removed 0 bases from V and 10 bases from J; junction bases left unmatched: 4. CDR1 is SGDLS and CDR2 is YYNGEE in the germline V gene. CDR3 residues: CASSVEGAGEQFF. CDR3 nucleotide sequence: TGTGCCAGCAGCGTAGAGGGGGCAGGGGAGCAGTTCTTC.

V is TRBV28 and J is TRBJ2-5; TRBD1 or TRBD2 may be the D gene (5 bases each). Germline V CDR1 and CDR2: MDHEN, SYDVKM. This CDR3 is built from 14 residues. V lost 3 bases to trimming and J lost 7 bases, with 15 bases between them. The CDR3 region is CASSFGTIWATQYF. In DNA, the CDR3 is TGTGCCAGCAGTTTCGGGACCATATGGGCGACCCAGTACTTC.

The chain recombines TRBV5-1 with TRBJ1-1; D call uncertain. The CDR3 has 14 residues. V was trimmed by 0 bases and J by 0 bases, leaving 6 bases between them. Germline loops: CDR1 SGHRS, CDR2 YFSETQ. For the CDR3, the DNA is TGCGCCAGCAGCTTGGATGAGGTGAACACTGAAGCTTTCTTT. Protein: CASSLDEVNTEAFF.

The chain carries TRBV9 and TRBJ2-7; 9 nucleotides line up with TRBD1. The CDR3 has 13 residues. Trimming at V came to 0 bases and at J to 6 bases, leaving 1 base not matched to a gene. Germline CDR1 is SGDLS and CDR2 is YYNGEE. The CDR3 sequence is CASSVGGQGEQYF. The DNA for the CDR3 is TGTGCCAGCAGCGTAGGGGGACAGGGCGAGCAGTACTTC.

This clone has only a few counts. The J gene is TRBJ1-5, the V gene TRBV28; no clear D. Germline loops: CDR1 MDHEN, CDR2 SYDVKM. V lost 2 bases and J 5 bases, leaving 4 bases between the germline ends. The CDR3 is 12 amino acids. The CDR3: CASSLKDQPQHF. For the CDR3, the DNA is TGTGCCAGCAGTTTAAAGGATCAGCCCCAGCATTTT.

CDR3 coding DNA: TGTGCCAGCAGCCCTATTAGGGGCTACGAGCAGTACTTC. Its protein is CASSPIRGYEQYF. The V call is TRBV28, the J call TRBJ2-7; possible D gene TRBD1, 5 bases. CDR1 is MDHEN, CDR2 SYDVKM, per germline. V lost 6 bases, J lost 3 bases, and 12 bases lay in between. The length of the CDR3 is 13 residues.

V gene TRBV28 combines with J gene TRBJ2-7; TRBD1 aligns across 11 bases. V gave up 5 bases and J gave up 0 bases; unmatched junction bases: 9. The CDR3 sequence is 17 residues long. Germline V lookup: CDR1 MDHEN, CDR2 SYDVKM. The CDR3 DNA sequence: TGTGCCAGCAGTCCAATCGGACAGGGGGCCTTCTCCTACGAGCAGTACTTC. Its translation is CASSPIGQGAFSYEQYF.

J is TRBJ2-7 and V is TRBV6-1; D is unclear. Germline CDR1 and CDR2: MNHNS and SASEGT. This CDR3 is 15 amino acids long. Trimming pared 7 bases from V and 2 bases from J, leaving 18 bases between. The CDR3 sequence: CASTQGNFGPYEQYF. CDR3 DNA: TGTGCCAGCACCCAAGGGAACTTCGGACCCTACGAGCAGTACTTC.

The chain links TRBV4-1 to TRBJ2-7; D unresolved. The ends were cut back, 1 base at V and 2 bases at J, with 9 bases in the middle. Germline V gives CDR1 MGHRA, CDR2 YSYEKL. The CDR3 has 14 residues. The CDR3 region has the DNA TGCGCCAGCAGCCAAGCCTCGTTAGCCTACGAGCAGTACTTC. It codes for CASSQASLAYEQYF.

The gene calls are TRBV13 and TRBJ1-1; 9 bases are shared with TRBD1. Germline CDR1 is PRHDT and CDR2 is FYEKMQ (reference sequence). The CDR3 loop spans 14 amino acids. Trimming took 2 bases from V and 8 from J; bases not matched to a gene: 6. In DNA form, the CDR3 reads TGTGCCAGCAGCTTAAGGACAGGGGTATCCGAAGCTTTCTTT. Translation gives CASSLRTGVSEAFF.

The genes are TRBV27 and TRBJ2-5; 7 bases align to TRBD1. Per the germline V gene, CDR1 is MNHEY and CDR2 is SMNVEV (reference sequence). This CDR3 region has 16 residues. The ends lost 0 bases at V and 2 bases at J; junction bases unmatched: 6. In DNA form, the CDR3 reads TGTGCCAGCAGTTTATCCACAGGGACAGAGCAAGAGACCCAGTACTTC. It translates to CASSLSTGTEQETQYF.

V is TRBV28 and J is TRBJ1-2; D is perhaps TRBD1 (6 bases). The germline V gene encodes CDR1 MDHEN and CDR2 SYDVKM. The V and J ends lost 3 bases and 1 base respectively, with 9 bases between them. There are 14 residues in the CDR3. The CDR3 is CASSLDSGNYGYTF. In DNA form, the CDR3 reads TGTGCCAGCAGTTTGGACAGTGGTAACTATGGCTACACCTTC.

The CDR3 loop reads CASSQDDSLVTYNEQFF. In DNA, the CDR3 is TGTGCCAGCAGCCAAGATGACTCATTGGTTACCTACAATGAGCAGTTCTTC. The rearrangement joins TRBV14 to TRBJ2-1; no clear D gene. CDR3 size: 17 residues. V was trimmed by 0 bases and J by 2 bases, leaving 14 bases between them. The germline V gene encodes CDR1 SGHDN and CDR2 FVKESK.

This chain connects TRBV5-1 to TRBJ2-7; TRBD1 matches at 8 bases. CDR1 is SGHRS, CDR2 YFSETQ, per germline. The trim removed 2 bases at V and 4 bases at J, leaving 8 bases unmatched. The CDR3 runs 15 residues. CDR3 region: CASSLPQGAGYEQYF. In DNA, the CDR3 is TGCGCCAGCAGCTTACCTCAGGGGGCGGGATACGAGCAGTACTTC.

About this clone: No conserved phenylalanine or tryptophan is present at the end of the CDR3, so a read error is the likely explanation. This CDR3 is CASSSGGRTEAFS. The CDR3 DNA follows: TGTGCCAGCAGCTCAGGGGGCAGGACTGAAGCTTTCTCT. The gene calls are TRBV7-8 and TRBJ1-1, with 8 positions matching TRBD1. After removal of 4 bases from V and 5 bases from J, the junction contained 3 bases not matched to a gene. The CDR3 is 13 amino acids. Germline-derived CDR1 and CDR2 are SGHVS and FQNEAQ.

V gene TRBV27 combines with J gene TRBJ2-7, with 8 bases lining up with TRBD1. Germline assignment: CDR1 MNHEY and CDR2 SMNVEV (reference sequence). The CDR3 covers 17 residues. J was trimmed by 3 bases and V by 5 bases; bases with no gene match: 15. The CDR3 is CASSPLRTGLLSYEQYF. The CDR3 DNA follows: TGTGCCAGCAGTCCACTACGGACAGGGTTACTAAGCTACGAGCAGTACTTC.

The chain is built from TRBV13 and TRBJ2-3; TRBD1 matches 10 bases. Germline V gene lookup returns CDR1 PRHDT and CDR2 FYEKMQ (reference sequence). CDR3 length equals 16 residues. The V segment lost 3 bases and the J segment 0 bases; nucleotides outside the gene matches: 3. Written as DNA, the CDR3 is TGTGCCAGCAGCTTGGGGACAGGGGTGAGCACAGATACGCAGTATTTT. Protein sequence: CASSLGTGVSTDTQYF.

A note on this clone: Other DNA sequences of this sample code for an identical CDR3. The chain employs TRBV14 and TRBJ2-5, with a tentative D call TRBD2 (6 bases). V was shortened by 0 bases and J by 3 bases, with 8 bases between the two germline ends. CDR1 and CDR2 from the germline V gene are SGHDN and FVKESK. This CDR3 contains 14 residues. The CDR3 region has the DNA TGTGCCAGCAGCCAAGAGGGCGGGGAAGAGACCCAGTACTTC. Encoded protein: CASSQEGGEETQYF. Variable domain in full (rest from reference TRBV14 and TRBJ2-5): EAGVTQFPSHSVIEKGQTVTLRCDPISGHDNLYWYRRVMGKEIKFLLHFVKESKQDESGMPNNRFLAERTGGTYSTLKVQPAELEDSGVYFCASSQEGGEETQYFGPGTRLLVL.

This clone showed up just once. This chain uses TRBV10-3 with TRBJ2-5, with a weak D call TRBD1 (5 bases). Germline CDR1 and CDR2: ENHRY and SYGVKD. The V end lost 2 bases, the J end lost 5 bases, and 9 bases lay between the germline ends. The CDR3 extends over 13 amino acids. The CDR3 sequence is CAISETGDETQYF. CDR3 DNA sequence: TGTGCCATCAGTGAGACAGGTGACGAGACCCAGTACTTC.

This rearrangement joins TRBV7-9 to TRBJ2-3; 9 bases fit TRBD1. V gave up 6 bases and J gave up 2 bases; unmatched junction bases: 3. The germline V gene has CDR1 SEHNR and CDR2 FQNEAQ (reference sequence). CDR3 length equals 14 residues. The CDR3 DNA reads as TGTGCCAGCAGTGGACAGGGGAACACAGATACGCAGTATTTT. Amino acid sequence: CASSGQGNTDTQYF.

The chain employs TRBV7-8 and TRBJ2-1, with 7 bases that match TRBD2. This CDR3 spans 14 amino acids. The V gene end was trimmed by 7 bases and the J gene end by 8 bases; junction bases not matched to a gene: 11. Germline assignment: CDR1 SGHVS and CDR2 FQNEAQ. The CDR3 sequence: CASIGREQGDEQFF. For the CDR3, the DNA is TGTGCCAGCATAGGGCGGGAGCAAGGCGATGAGCAGTTCTTC. The full variable domain, rest sourced from reference TRBV7-8 and TRBJ2-1, is GAGVSQSPRYKVAKRGQDVALRCDPISGHVSLFWYQQALGQGPEFLTYFQNEAQLDKSGLPSDRFFAERPEGSVSTLKIQRTQQEDSAVYLCASIGREQGDEQFFGPGTRLTVL.

The rearrangement uses TRBV19 and TRBJ1-4; D is ambiguous. V was pared by 5 bases and J by 8 bases, with 12 bases between. Germline V gene sequence: CDR1 LNHDA, CDR2 SQIVND (reference sequence). This CDR3 spans 13 amino acids. The CDR3 spells CASSGPIGEKLFF. CDR3 coding DNA: TGTGCCAGTAGTGGACCGATTGGGGAAAAACTGTTTTTT.

This chain uses TRBV7-9 with TRBJ2-7; D is uncertain. Germline assignment: CDR1 SEHNR and CDR2 FQNEAQ (reference sequence). The CDR3 sequence is 15 residues long. The V gene lost 2 bases and the J gene lost 2 bases, with 13 bases spanning the gap. The CDR3 sequence: CASSLSQDHPYEQYF. CDR3 DNA: TGTGCCAGCAGCTTATCGCAGGACCATCCCTACGAGCAGTACTTC.

The V call is TRBV7-9, the J call TRBJ1-4; tentative D call: TRBD1 (6 bases). CDR1 SEHNR and CDR2 FQNEAQ come from the germline V gene (reference sequence). Trimming stripped 8 bases from V and 4 bases from J, with 14 bases between. The CDR3 has 14 residues. In nucleotides, the CDR3 is TGTGCCAGCCGACGGACAGAGAGTAATGAAAAACTGTTTTTT. Its translation: CASRRTESNEKLFF.

The chain employs TRBV5-1 and TRBJ2-7, with D possibly matching TRBD2 (6 bases). The V end was cut by 4 bases, the J end by 2 bases, with 10 bases between. Germline V gene data show CDR1 as SGHRS and CDR2 as YFSETQ. This CDR3 is 13 amino acids long. This chain's CDR3 is CASSPGAPYEQYF. In nucleotides, the CDR3 is TGCGCCAGCAGCCCGGGAGCCCCCTACGAGCAGTACTTC.

The rearrangement joins TRBV30 to TRBJ2-1; TRBD2 is a possible D gene (7 bases). Germline CDR1 is GTSNPN and CDR2 is SVGIG (reference sequence). The CDR3 is 12 amino acids. The V end lost 8 bases, the J end lost 8 bases, and 16 bases lay between the germline ends. CDR3 sequence reads: CARGANQYEQFF. In DNA form, the CDR3 reads TGTGCCCGGGGGGCCAACCAGTATGAGCAGTTCTTC.

The gene calls are TRBV9 and TRBJ1-4; 8 positions agree with TRBD1. The CDR3 spans 17 residues. Germline V gene data show CDR1 as SGDLS and CDR2 as YYNGEE. V trimming: 3 bases; J trimming: 0 bases; junction bases outside the gene matches: 7. CDR3 sequence reads: CASSANRGGATNEKLFF. In nucleotides, the CDR3 is TGTGCCAGCAGCGCCAACAGGGGGGGTGCAACTAATGAAAAACTGTTTTTT.

This chain links TRBV7-9 with TRBJ2-5; 11 bases align to TRBD1. V shed 3 bases and J 5 bases; nucleotides not matched to a gene: 14. The CDR3 is made up of 18 amino acids. Germline CDR1 SEHNR, CDR2 FQNEAQ (reference sequence). In nucleotides, the CDR3 is TGTGCCAGCAGCTTTTTCGTGTGGAACCGGGACAGGGGGGAGACCCAGTACTTC. This gives the protein CASSFFVWNRDRGETQYF.

The rearrangement joins TRBV5-6 to TRBJ2-2; 7 bases are a match to TRBD1. CDR1 is SGHDT and CDR2 is YYEEEE in the germline V gene. J lost 2 bases, V lost 1 base, and 14 bases had no gene match. The CDR3 extends over 19 amino acids. The CDR3 reads CASSLSIRRTGDNTGELFF. CDR3 nucleotides: TGTGCCAGCAGCTTGAGTATCCGAAGGACAGGAGACAACACCGGGGAGCTGTTTTTT.

The chain links TRBV27 to TRBJ2-2, with 8 positions matching TRBD2. The CDR3 spans 14 residues. The germline CDR1 and CDR2 sequences are MNHEY and SMNVEV (reference sequence). Trimming at V came to 6 bases and at J to 7 bases, leaving 7 bases not matched to a gene. The CDR3 loop reads CASRGLVFGGELFF. In DNA form, the CDR3 reads TGTGCCAGCAGGGGACTAGTTTTCGGCGGGGAGCTGTTTTTT.

The genes are TRBV19 and TRBJ2-5, with no clear D. The CDR3 spans 14 residues. The ends were cut back, 1 base at V and 4 bases at J, with 10 bases in the middle. The germline V gene has CDR1 LNHDA and CDR2 SQIVND (reference sequence). CDR3 bases: TGTGCCAGTAGTATAGTACTGGGTTTAGAGACCCAGTACTTC. Protein: CASSIVLGLETQYF.